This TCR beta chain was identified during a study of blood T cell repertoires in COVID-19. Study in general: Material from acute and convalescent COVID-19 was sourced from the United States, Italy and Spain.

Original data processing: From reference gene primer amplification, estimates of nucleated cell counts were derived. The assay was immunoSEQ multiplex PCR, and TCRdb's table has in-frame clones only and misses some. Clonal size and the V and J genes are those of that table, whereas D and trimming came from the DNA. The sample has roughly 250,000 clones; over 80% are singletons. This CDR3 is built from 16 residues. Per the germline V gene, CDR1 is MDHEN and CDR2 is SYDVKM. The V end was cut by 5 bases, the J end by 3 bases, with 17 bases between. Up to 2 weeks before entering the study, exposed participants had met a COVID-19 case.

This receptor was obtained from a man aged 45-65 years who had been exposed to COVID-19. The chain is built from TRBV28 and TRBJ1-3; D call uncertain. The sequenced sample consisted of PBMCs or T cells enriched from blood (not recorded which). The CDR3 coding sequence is TGTGCCAGCAGTACCCCTTCCTCTGACAATGGAAACACCATATATTTT. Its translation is CASSTPSSDNGNTIYF.